The 16 T cell receptor beta chains presented below share a single source sample, sequenced in a study of shared clonotypes between healthy human individuals. The repertoire was sequenced with immunoSEQ multiplex PCR; TCRdb's copy has only in-frame clones and lacks some. The table lists about 530,000 clones, 60% to 80% of them singletons. The sample comprised PBMCs. The source of these receptors is a woman aged 40 to 50 in good health. Some clones in this sample may be carry-over from other donors' samples.

This chain connects TRBV28 to TRBJ1-1, with 8 bases aligning to TRBD1. The germline V gene encodes CDR1 MDHEN and CDR2 SYDVKM. The V and J ends lost 6 bases and 4 bases, in that order; junction bases with no gene match: 10. The CDR3 covers 15 residues. CDR3 sequence reads: CASRGQGVVGTEAFF. DNA of the CDR3: TGTGCCAGCAGAGGACAGGGCGTGGTGGGCACTGAAGCTTTCTTT.

The rearrangement links TRBV10-3 to TRBJ2-5; tentative D call: TRBD2 (6 bases). V was cut by 2 bases and J by 1 base, with 8 bases left in between. The CDR3 length is 14 residues. CDR1 and CDR2 from the germline V gene are ENHRY and SYGVKD. The CDR3 loop is CAISEIAAQETQYF. In nucleotides, the CDR3 is TGTGCCATCAGTGAGATAGCGGCCCAAGAGACCCAGTACTTC.

The chain links TRBV5-6 to TRBJ2-7; 9 nucleotides agree with TRBD1. J was trimmed by 2 bases and V by 2 bases; bases with no gene match: 5. Germline V CDR1 and CDR2: SGHDT, YYEEEE. The CDR3 is 15 residues long. CDR3 region: CASSFTGTGTYEQYF. The CDR3 region has the DNA TGTGCCAGCAGCTTTACCGGGACAGGGACCTACGAGCAGTACTTC.

The genes are TRBV2 and TRBJ2-1; no definite D call. The CDR3 spans 15 residues. The V end lost 10 bases, the J end lost 7 bases, and 23 bases lay between the germline ends. Germline V gene data show CDR1 as SNHLY and CDR2 as FYNNEI. The CDR3 DNA is TGTGCCACCGCGCCATTATGGGGTCCCCAGAATGAGCAGTTCTTC. Encoded protein: CATAPLWGPQNEQFF.

The rearrangement links TRBV6-5 to TRBJ2-1; a possible D gene is TRBD2 (6 bases). Germline CDR1 MNHEY, CDR2 SVGAGI. The CDR3 runs to 13 residues. Trimming took 4 bases from V and 8 from J, leaving 12 bases between them. The CDR3 nucleotides are TGTGCCAGCAGTTCCCCGGGGGTCCATGAGCAGTTCTTC. Its protein is CASSSPGVHEQFF.

The rearrangement joins TRBV18 to TRBJ2-6; 8 nucleotides agree with TRBD1. The germline gives CDR1 KGHSH, CDR2 LQKENI. The CDR3 spans 18 residues. The trim removed 2 bases at V and 2 bases at J, leaving 8 bases unmatched. CDR3 sequence (DNA): TGTGCCAGCTCACCAAGGAGACAGGGGACGGCTGGGGCCAACGTCCTGACTTTC. This gives the protein CASSPRRQGTAGANVLTF.

This chain links TRBV9 with TRBJ2-3; TRBD2 is a possible D gene (6 bases). The CDR3 consists of 14 residues. Germline V CDR1 and CDR2: SGDLS, YYNGEE. Trimming removed 4 bases at V and 1 base at J, with 10 bases between. The CDR3: CASSPREGTDTQYF. The DNA for the CDR3 is TGTGCCAGCAGCCCCAGGGAGGGCACAGATACGCAGTATTTT.

J is TRBJ2-1 and V is TRBV5-1; D is perhaps TRBD2 (5 bases). Germline CDR1 reads SGHRS; CDR2 reads YFSETQ. Trimming stripped 3 bases from V and 5 bases from J, with 15 bases between. The CDR3 totals 15 residues. The CDR3 region is CASSSYPTSHNEQFF. The CDR3 DNA reads TGCGCCAGCAGCTCCTACCCTACTAGTCACAATGAGCAGTTCTTC. Using reference TRBV5-1 and TRBJ2-1 for the parts outside the CDR3, the full variable domain is KAGVTQTPRYLIKTRGQQVTLSCSPISGHRSVSWYQQTPGQGLQFLFEYFSETQRNKGNFPGRFSGRQFSNSRSEMNVSTLELGDSALYLCASSSYPTSHNEQFFGPGTRLTVL.

The chain has TRBV27 and TRBJ1-2; 7 nucleotides match TRBD1. With 2 bases clipped from V and 7 bases from J, the junction kept 7 bases outside the gene matches. The CDR3 length is 14 residues. Germline assignment: CDR1 MNHEY and CDR2 SMNVEV (reference sequence). CDR3 loop: CASSLGTAYGGYTF. The CDR3 DNA sequence: TGTGCCAGCAGTTTAGGGACAGCTTACGGTGGCTACACCTTC.

The V and J genes are TRBV5-5 and TRBJ2-1; the D gene is possibly TRBD2 (5 bases). The length of the CDR3 is 15 residues. Germline V CDR1 and CDR2: SGHKS, YYEKEE (reference sequence). V lost 1 base and J 6 bases, leaving 14 bases between the germline ends. CDR3 sequence reads: CASSLRLAVVNEQFF. As DNA, the CDR3 is TGTGCCAGCAGCTTGAGGCTAGCAGTTGTCAATGAGCAGTTCTTC. The variable domain in full, with the rest retrieved from reference TRBV5-5 and TRBJ2-1, is DAGVTQSPTHLIKTRGQQVTLRCSPISGHKSVSWYQQVLGQGPQFIFQYYEKEERGRGNFPDRFSARQFPNYSSELNVNALLLGDSALYLCASSLRLAVVNEQFFGPGTRLTVL.

The J gene is TRBJ2-1, the V gene TRBV4-3; D remains ambiguous. Trimming stripped 4 bases from V and 0 bases from J, with 10 bases between. The CDR3 sequence is 15 residues long. Germline CDR1 and CDR2: LGHNA and YSLEER. The CDR3 bases are TGCGCCAGCAGCCCTTGGGTCGGCTCCTACAATGAGCAGTTCTTC. Amino acid sequence: CASSPWVGSYNEQFF.

The rearrangement uses TRBV2 and TRBJ2-2; 8 bases are shared with TRBD1. The germline CDR1 and CDR2 sequences are SNHLY and FYNNEI. Losses at the gene ends were 7 bases for V and 3 bases for J; bases not matched to a gene: 7. This CDR3 spans 15 amino acids. CDR3 protein: CASTGQGPYTGELFF. The CDR3 coding sequence is TGTGCCAGCACCGGACAGGGACCCTACACCGGGGAGCTGTTTTTT.

V gene TRBV18 combines with J gene TRBJ2-1; D call uncertain. The CDR3 sequence is 15 residues long. Trimming took 4 bases from V and 4 from J, leaving 14 bases between them. Germline loops: CDR1 KGHSH, CDR2 LQKENI. The CDR3 region is CASSRSPGEYNEQFF. CDR3 bases: TGTGCCAGCTCACGTTCACCCGGCGAGTACAATGAGCAGTTCTTC. Full variable domain (rest looked up from reference TRBV18 and TRBJ2-1): NAGVMQNPRHLVRRRGQEARLRCSPMKGHSHVYWYRQLPEEGLKFMVYLQKENIIDESGMPKERFSAEFPKEGPSILRIQQVVRGDSAAYFCASSRSPGEYNEQFFGPGTRLTVL.

This chain connects TRBV10-1 to TRBJ2-2; 12 bases are shared with TRBD2. With 9 bases clipped from V and 5 bases from J, the junction kept 13 bases outside the gene matches. Germline CDR1 and CDR2: WNHNN and SYGVQD (reference sequence). The CDR3 has 17 amino acids. The chain's CDR3 is CARRNGLAGSGTGELFF. The DNA for the CDR3 is TGCGCCAGGAGGAACGGACTAGCGGGAAGTGGTACCGGGGAGCTGTTTTTT.

This chain links TRBV19 with TRBJ2-4; perhaps TRBD2 as D (6 bases). V was trimmed by 6 bases and J by 3 bases, leaving 12 bases between them. Per germline, CDR1 LNHDA and CDR2 SQIVND (reference sequence). The CDR3 is 14 amino acids. CDR3 DNA sequence: TGTGCCAGTAGCTCAATCGGGGGCAAAAACATTCAGTACTTC. This translates into CASSSIGGKNIQYF.

V gene TRBV5-1 combines with J gene TRBJ2-5; D gene unclear. The end of the DNA aligns better with TRBJ2-7, so the J call may be wrong. Looked up from germline, CDR1 is SGHRS and CDR2 is YFSETQ. This CDR3 region has 14 residues. The CDR3: CASSFNSPADEQYF. The CDR3 nucleotides are TGCGCCAGCAGCTTTAACAGCCCCGCCGACGAGCAGTACTTC.